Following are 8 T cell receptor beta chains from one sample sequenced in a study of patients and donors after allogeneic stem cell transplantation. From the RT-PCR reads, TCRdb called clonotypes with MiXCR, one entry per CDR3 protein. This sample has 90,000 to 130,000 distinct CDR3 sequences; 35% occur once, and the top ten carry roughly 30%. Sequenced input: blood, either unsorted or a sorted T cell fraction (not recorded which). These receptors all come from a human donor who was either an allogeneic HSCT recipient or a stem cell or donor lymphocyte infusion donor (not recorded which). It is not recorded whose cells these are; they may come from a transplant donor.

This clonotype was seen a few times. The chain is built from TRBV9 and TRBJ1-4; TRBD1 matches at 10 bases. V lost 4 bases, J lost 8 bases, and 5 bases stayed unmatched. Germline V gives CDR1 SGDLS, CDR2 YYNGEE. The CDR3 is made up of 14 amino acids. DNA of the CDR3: TGTGCCAGCAGCCGGGGACAGGGGAACGAAAAACTGTTTTTT. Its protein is CASSRGQGNEKLFF.

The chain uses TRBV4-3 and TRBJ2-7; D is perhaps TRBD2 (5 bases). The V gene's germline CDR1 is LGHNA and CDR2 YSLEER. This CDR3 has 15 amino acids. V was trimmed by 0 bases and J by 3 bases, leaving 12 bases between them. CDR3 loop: CASSQDYTSHYEQYF. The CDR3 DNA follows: TGCGCCAGCAGCCAAGATTATACTAGTCACTACGAGCAGTACTTC.

The DNA of the CDR3 is TGTGCCAGCAGTTTACCCCCCCATTTAGATACGCAGTATTTT. It translates to CASSLPPHLDTQYF. The chain combines TRBV12-3 or TRBV12-4 with TRBJ2-3; D unresolved. V was pared by 2 bases and J by 5 bases, with 11 bases between. This CDR3 has 14 residues.

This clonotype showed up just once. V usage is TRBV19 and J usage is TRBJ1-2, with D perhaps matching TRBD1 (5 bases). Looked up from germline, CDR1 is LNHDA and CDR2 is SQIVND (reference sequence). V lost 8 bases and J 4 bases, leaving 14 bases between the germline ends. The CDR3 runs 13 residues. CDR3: CASAQGNGYGYTF. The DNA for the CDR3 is TGTGCCAGTGCGCAGGGAAACGGCTATGGCTACACCTTC.

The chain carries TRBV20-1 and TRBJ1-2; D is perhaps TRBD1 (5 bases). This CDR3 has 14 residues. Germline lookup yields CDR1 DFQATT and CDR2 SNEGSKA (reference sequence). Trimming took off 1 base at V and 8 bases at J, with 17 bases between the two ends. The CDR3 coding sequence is TGCAGTGCTAGAGCCCCCCGGGGGAGAGAGGGCTACACCTTC. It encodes CSARAPRGREGYTF.

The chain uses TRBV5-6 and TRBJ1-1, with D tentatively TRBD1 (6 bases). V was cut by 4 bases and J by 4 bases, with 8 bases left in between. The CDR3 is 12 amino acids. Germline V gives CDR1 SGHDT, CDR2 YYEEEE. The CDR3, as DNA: TGTGCCAGCAGCATGGGGGCCACTGAAGCTTTCTTT. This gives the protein CASSMGATEAFF.

In DNA, the CDR3 is TGCAGCGCTGCGTATATGGTTGGAGAGACCCAGTACTTC. Amino acid sequence: CSAAYMVGETQYF. The V gene is TRBV29-1, the J gene TRBJ2-5; no clear D gene. V was clipped by 7 bases and J by 4 bases, with 16 bases between them. CDR1 and CDR2 from the germline V gene are SQVTM and ANQGSEA. The CDR3 spans 13 residues.

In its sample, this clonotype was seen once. The CDR3 DNA follows: TGTGCCAGCAGCTTTTCAGCGGGAGTGGGAGAGACCCAGTACTTC. It translates to CASSFSAGVGETQYF. The chain uses TRBV7-2 and TRBJ2-5; 8 bases fit TRBD2. Per germline, CDR1 SGHTA and CDR2 FQGNSA. With 3 bases clipped from V and 4 bases from J, the junction kept 7 bases outside the gene matches. The CDR3 spans 15 residues.